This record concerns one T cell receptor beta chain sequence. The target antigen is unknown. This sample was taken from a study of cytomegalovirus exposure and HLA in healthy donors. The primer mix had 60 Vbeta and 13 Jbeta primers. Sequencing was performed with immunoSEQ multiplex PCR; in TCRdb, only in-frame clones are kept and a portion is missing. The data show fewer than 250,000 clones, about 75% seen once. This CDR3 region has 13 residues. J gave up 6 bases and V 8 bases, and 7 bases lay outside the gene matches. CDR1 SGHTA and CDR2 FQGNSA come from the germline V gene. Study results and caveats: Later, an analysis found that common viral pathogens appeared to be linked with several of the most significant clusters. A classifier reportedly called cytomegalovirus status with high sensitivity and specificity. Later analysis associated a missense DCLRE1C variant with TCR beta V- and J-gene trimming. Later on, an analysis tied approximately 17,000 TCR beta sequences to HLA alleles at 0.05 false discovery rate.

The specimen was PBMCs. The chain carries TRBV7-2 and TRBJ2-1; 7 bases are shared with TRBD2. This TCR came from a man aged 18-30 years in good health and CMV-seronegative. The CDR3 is CASWTSSTNEQFF. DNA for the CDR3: TGTGCCAGCTGGACTAGTTCGACCAATGAGCAGTTCTTC.